A selection of T cell receptor beta chains follows, all from one sample in a study of blood T cells in healthy people across ages. Using its own MiXCR run on the 5' RACE reads, TCRdb lists one record per CDR3 protein. The sample consists of around 1,000,000 distinct CDR3 sequences, 25% of them appearing once. This same sample was also part of a study on T cells of mothers and their children.

Sequencing was carried out using blood. The receptors stem from a girl aged 2 to 9 in good health. CDR3s leave out the opening cysteine and the closing phenylalanine or tryptophan. Each record gives: J gene, clone size, V gene, CDR3 protein. Size is stated for part of the rows, as once, few or many counts, or as a class when the clone is expanded.

j_gene: TRBJ2-1; abundance: few; v_gene: TRBV3-1; CDR3aa: ASSQSLRDSSSYNEQF
j_gene: TRBJ2-7; abundance: few; v_gene: TRBV29-1; CDR3aa: SVDGAGESYEQY
j_gene: TRBJ2-5; abundance: few; v_gene: TRBV20-1; CDR3aa: SARSDQLETQY
j_gene: .; abundance: .; v_gene: TRBV6-5; CDR3aa: ASSYIRGKGQETQY
j_gene: TRBJ1-4; abundance: .; v_gene: TRBV27; CDR3aa: ASGTQVPGKLF
j_gene: TRBJ2-1; abundance: few; v_gene: TRBV28; CDR3aa: ASSTVLAVVYNEQF
j_gene: TRBJ2-3; abundance: few; v_gene: TRBV4-1; CDR3aa: ASSQEITDTQY
j_gene: TRBJ2-1; abundance: .; v_gene: TRBV4-3; CDR3aa: ASSQEGLSYEQF
j_gene: TRBJ1-6; abundance: few; v_gene: TRBV6-2/TRBV6-3; CDR3aa: ASSYSSASPLH
j_gene: TRBJ1-1; abundance: few; v_gene: TRBV7-9; CDR3aa: ASSLAQATKAEAF
j_gene: TRBJ1-1; abundance: .; v_gene: TRBV6-1; CDR3aa: ASSEDGSYTEAF
j_gene: TRBJ2-5; abundance: .; v_gene: TRBV6-2/TRBV6-3; CDR3aa: ASRNKREETQY
j_gene: TRBJ2-5; abundance: .; v_gene: TRBV6-5; CDR3aa: ASSYSGSVETQY
j_gene: TRBJ2-7; abundance: few; v_gene: TRBV29-1; CDR3aa: SGGDGVYEQY
j_gene: TRBJ1-1; abundance: .; v_gene: TRBV7-9; CDR3aa: ASSLRGGEAF
j_gene: TRBJ2-1; abundance: .; v_gene: TRBV27; CDR3aa: ASRLGVGEQF
j_gene: TRBJ2-7; abundance: few; v_gene: TRBV4-1; CDR3aa: ASSQEGGKSSYEQY
j_gene: TRBJ2-2; abundance: .; v_gene: TRBV7-6; CDR3aa: ASRTGGTGELF
j_gene: .; abundance: few; v_gene: TRBV29-1; CDR3aa: SVGHRGPYEQY
j_gene: TRBJ1-2; abundance: few; v_gene: TRBV20-1; CDR3aa: SARAGHGYT
j_gene: TRBJ1-1; abundance: .; v_gene: TRBV25-1; CDR3aa: ASSAPSWESTEAF
j_gene: TRBJ1-6; abundance: few; v_gene: TRBV2; CDR3aa: ASWGGAGPSPLH
j_gene: TRBJ2-3; abundance: few; v_gene: TRBV4-3; CDR3aa: ASSPAPGALTDTQY
j_gene: TRBJ2-5; abundance: few; v_gene: TRBV7-9; CDR3aa: ASSRLGTGIFQETQY
j_gene: TRBJ2-5; abundance: .; v_gene: TRBV28; CDR3aa: ASGTLRETQY
j_gene: TRBJ1-1; abundance: .; v_gene: TRBV5-1; CDR3aa: ASSLRYSNTEAF
j_gene: TRBJ2-1; abundance: .; v_gene: TRBV20-1; CDR3aa: SASSGGPPGSYNEQF
j_gene: TRBJ1-4; abundance: .; v_gene: TRBV6-5; CDR3aa: ASSYGGALGDEKLF
j_gene: TRBJ2-7; abundance: .; v_gene: TRBV6-2/TRBV6-3; CDR3aa: ASSPLSVEQY
j_gene: TRBJ2-6; abundance: .; v_gene: TRBV7-9; CDR3aa: ASSSLTASSSGANVLT
j_gene: TRBJ2-3; abundance: .; v_gene: TRBV20-1; CDR3aa: SARDGGKGTDTQY
j_gene: TRBJ2-3; abundance: .; v_gene: TRBV7-3; CDR3aa: ASSWMGYPSTDTQY
j_gene: TRBJ2-7; abundance: .; v_gene: TRBV5-6; CDR3aa: ASFGTSGDYEQY
j_gene: TRBJ2-7; abundance: .; v_gene: TRBV28; CDR3aa: ASSDIIAGPYEQY
j_gene: TRBJ2-3; abundance: .; v_gene: TRBV20-1; CDR3aa: SAYRVGGEGLTDTQY
j_gene: TRBJ1-1; abundance: .; v_gene: TRBV6-6; CDR3aa: ASSPTGTLTEAF
j_gene: TRBJ2-1; abundance: .; v_gene: TRBV29-1; CDR3aa: SVEGWGRANHEQF
j_gene: .; abundance: .; v_gene: TRBV3-1; CDR3aa: ASSQDSGSGYEQY
j_gene: TRBJ2-3; abundance: .; v_gene: TRBV4-1; CDR3aa: ASSQVREGGSTRDTQY
j_gene: TRBJ1-4; abundance: few; v_gene: TRBV6-5; CDR3aa: ASSTGVATNEKLF
j_gene: TRBJ2-3; abundance: few; v_gene: TRBV7-2; CDR3aa: ASSPWEGTDTQY
j_gene: TRBJ1-2; abundance: .; v_gene: TRBV5-1; CDR3aa: ASSHQTGNYGYT
j_gene: TRBJ1-6; abundance: .; v_gene: TRBV20-1; CDR3aa: SGAIDYNSPLH